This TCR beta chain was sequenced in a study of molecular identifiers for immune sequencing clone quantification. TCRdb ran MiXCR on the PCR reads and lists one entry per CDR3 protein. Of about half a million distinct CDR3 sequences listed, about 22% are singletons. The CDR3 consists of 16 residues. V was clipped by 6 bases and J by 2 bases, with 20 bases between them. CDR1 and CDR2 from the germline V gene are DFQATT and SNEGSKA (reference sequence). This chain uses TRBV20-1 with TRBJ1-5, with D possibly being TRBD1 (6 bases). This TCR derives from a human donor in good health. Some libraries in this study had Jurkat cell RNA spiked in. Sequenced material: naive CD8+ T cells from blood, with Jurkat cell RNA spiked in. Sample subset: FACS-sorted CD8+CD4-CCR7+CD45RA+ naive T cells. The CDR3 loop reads CSAPQGGSFGNQPQHF. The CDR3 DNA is TGCAGTGCACCTCAAGGGGGATCGTTCGGCAATCAGCCCCAGCATTTT.